This T cell receptor (beta chain) was obtained from a study of blood T cell repertoires in COVID-19. About the study: Acute and convalescent COVID-19 specimens originated in the United States, Italy and Spain. T cells, B-cell-depleted T cells, or PBMCs provided the cDNA or gDNA that served as material.

In the authors' methods: Quantification of nucleated cells was approximated via reference gene primer amplification. Sequencing was performed with immunoSEQ multiplex PCR; in TCRdb, only in-frame clones are kept and a portion is missing. V and J calls and clone size are as listed in that table; D and trimming were resolved from the DNA. The data hold some 300,000 clones, with approximately 88% observed a single time. The V end was cut by 6 bases, the J end by 3 bases, with 11 bases between. The CDR3 totals 13 residues. Germline-derived CDR1 and CDR2 are MNHEY and SVGAGI. This clonotype was sampled from a woman aged 30 to 39 who had recovered from COVID-19. Input material: peripheral blood. The genes are TRBV6-5 and TRBJ2-5; D remains unclear. The CDR3 DNA follows: TGTGCCAGCAGAAGACATAGAAAAGAGACCCAGTACTTC. Translation gives CASRRHRKETQYF.